This T cell receptor beta chain was sequenced for a study of cytomegalovirus exposure and HLA in healthy donors. The ends lost 2 bases at V and 1 base at J; junction bases unmatched: 0. Germline assignment: CDR1 SGHRS and CDR2 YFSETQ. CDR3 size: 16 residues. PCR primers comprised 60 Vbeta and 13 Jbeta primers. Only in-frame clones appear in the TCRdb table, and some are missing; sequencing was by immunoSEQ multiplex PCR. The data hold about 160,000 clones, with 68% observed a single time. Sequenced material: PBMCs. The V gene is TRBV5-1, the J gene TRBJ2-2; 12 nucleotides align to TRBD2. This clonotype originated in a man aged 45-60 years in good health and CMV-seronegative. CDR3 sequence: CASSLLAGGNTGELFF. The CDR3 bases are TGCGCCAGCAGCTTACTAGCGGGGGGGAACACCGGGGAGCTGTTTTTT.